This TCR beta chain emerged from a study of early T cells in non-severe SARS-CoV-2 infection. Study background: The authors sequenced bulk RNA from unsorted whole blood, leaving chains unpaired.

A note on this clonotype: Its matching antigen is unknown.

General study findings and limits: Anti-spike CD8 responses were favored by VDJdb matching, which missed private and CD4 specificities.

The germline V gene encodes CDR1 SGHAT and CDR2 FQNNGV. The CDR3 consists of 15 residues. V lost 1 base to trimming and J lost 2 bases, with 12 bases between them. In the library, individual cDNA molecules carried attached unique molecular identifiers. TCRdb recomputed calls from the 5' RACE reads with MiXCR, one row per CDR3 protein. Among about 83,000 distinct CDR3 sequences, over 11% were seen once, and the ten largest hold 3% to 3.5%. The receptor was isolated from an adult who was a healthcare worker with PCR-confirmed SARS-CoV-2 infection or an uninfected control (not recorded which). Sequencing was done on a sample of whole blood. V and J are TRBV11-2 and TRBJ2-7; D is uncertain. The CDR3 loop is CASSLGATYPYEQYF. For the CDR3, the DNA is TGTGCCAGCAGCTTAGGAGCTACTTACCCCTACGAGCAGTACTTC.